A single TCR beta chain is shown here with its context. The antigen this receptor binds is unknown. This may stem from a read error, because a much larger clone lies one nucleotide away. This entry is derived from a study of regulatory T cells in long-lasting Graves disease (dated by TCRdb to the early 2020s). For the study in its entirety: Persistent Graves' disease was defined as antithyroid drug treatment for over 5 years with persistently positive TSH receptor autoantibodies. Patients with persistent Graves' disease were compared with patients with newly diagnosed Graves' disease using TCR sequencing and RNA sequencing of peripheral blood. The study was conducted in China and was registered as a clinical trial. TCR sequencing covered about 13 persistent and about 20 newly diagnosed Graves' disease patients, 33 samples in total. Antithyroid drugs had been taken for around 9.8 years on average by persistent Graves' disease patients in the clinical cohort. Points the paper makes about the study in general: The authors acknowledged the small sample size as a limitation that may reduce accuracy. Only peripheral blood was studied, because thyroid tissue, the primary lesion, was inaccessible. More public clonotypes were shared among persistent patients (fewer than 3,000) than among newly diagnosed patients (over 900). Sequencing and analysis were limited to the TCR beta chain. Persistent Graves' disease patients showed lower TCR Shannon entropy and fewer highly expanded clones than newly diagnosed patients, suggesting clonal expansion. Preferential use of TRBV28, TRBJ1-2 and TRBJ2-5 was observed in persistent disease, whereas TRBV20-1 and TRBJ2-1 were favored in newly diagnosed disease.

From the cysteine up to the phenylalanine, the CDR3 has a length of 13 residues. This entry keeps only the CDR3 DNA: 39 bases, framed from base 1. Reading the germline V gene (reference sequence) gives CDR1 DFQATT and CDR2 SNEGSKA. Trimming removed 6 bases from V and 3 bases from J; the gene matches leave 4 bases unexplained. The library relied on multiplex PCR. The instrument given in TCRdb is Illumina HiSeq 4000. TCR beta libraries were built with iRepertoire HTBI primers and Arm-PCR amplification of CDR3 regions. Gel purification was performed on PCR products prior to sequencing. As for the authors' bioinformatics: A total of roughly 58 TRBV and more than twelve TRBJ segments were identified across samples and were used for gene usage analysis of CDR3 amino acid clonotypes. COPE and FqMerger were used to merge the filtered high-quality paired reads into contigs. BLAST was used to align contigs to IMGT TRBV, TRBD and TRBJ reference genes, and CDR3 was defined according to IMGT. Any clonotype with a frequency above 0.1% was classified as a highly expanded clone. Repertoire diversity was measured by Shannon entropy, and V-J evenness by the Gini coefficient. A clonotype found in more than one individual was treated as public. Clones were called with MiXCR by TCRdb after fastp trimmed the public reads at Q25, and only in-frame beta chains were retained. When rows share a CDR3 protein, they turn into one entry using the most common DNA and genes. These V and J calls derive from TCRdb rather than the authors' analysis. A total of 650,000 to 700,000 distinct CDR3 sequences appear in this sample, 25% to 30% of them only once. The ten biggest clones cover under 50% of the sample.

The label giving this sample's time point can be read as: persistent/refractory GD, antithyroid drugs over 5 years with positive TRAb. RNA was extracted from PBMCs in TRIzol for both TCR sequencing and RNA sequencing. The diagnosis of Graves' disease was made according to American Thyroid Association guidelines. Recruitment of patients was carried out at an endocrinology department in Xi'an, China. Each patient gave around 9.2 milliliters of peripheral blood, collected in an EDTA anticoagulant tube. Ficoll Paque Plus density gradient separation was used to isolate PBMCs, and no further T cell sorting was done. An Agilent 2100 Bioanalyzer and agarose gel were used to assess RNA quality, and a NanoDrop 2000 was used to measure RNA concentration.

The receptor comes from a female donor with Graves disease. The chain employs TRBV20-1 and TRBJ1-2, and 10 bases in between align with TRBD1. This specimen was peripheral blood mononuclear cells (PBMCs), taken when the disease was refractory, from a patient treated with antithyroid drugs. The DNA sequence is given as TGCAGTGCCGGAGGACAGGGGGACTATGGCTACACCTTC. Its protein reads: CSAGGQGDYGYTF.